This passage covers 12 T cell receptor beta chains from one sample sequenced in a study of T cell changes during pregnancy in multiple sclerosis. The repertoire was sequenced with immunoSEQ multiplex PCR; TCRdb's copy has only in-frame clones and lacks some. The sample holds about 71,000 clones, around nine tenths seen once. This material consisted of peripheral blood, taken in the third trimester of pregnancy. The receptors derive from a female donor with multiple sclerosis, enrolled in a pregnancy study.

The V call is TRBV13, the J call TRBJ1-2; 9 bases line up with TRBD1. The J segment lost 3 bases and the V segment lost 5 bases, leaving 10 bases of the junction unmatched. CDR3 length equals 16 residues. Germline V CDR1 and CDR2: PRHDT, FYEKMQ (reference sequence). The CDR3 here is CASSPLGQGKHYGYTF. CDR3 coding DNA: TGTGCCAGCAGCCCGCTCGGACAGGGGAAGCACTATGGCTACACCTTC.

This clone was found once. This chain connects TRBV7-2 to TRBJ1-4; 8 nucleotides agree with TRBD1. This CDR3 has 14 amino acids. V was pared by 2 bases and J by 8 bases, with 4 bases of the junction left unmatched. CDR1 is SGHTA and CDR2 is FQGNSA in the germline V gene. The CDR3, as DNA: TGTGCCAGCAGCTTAAGAGACAGGGGAGAAAAACTGTTTTTT. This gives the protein CASSLRDRGEKLFF.

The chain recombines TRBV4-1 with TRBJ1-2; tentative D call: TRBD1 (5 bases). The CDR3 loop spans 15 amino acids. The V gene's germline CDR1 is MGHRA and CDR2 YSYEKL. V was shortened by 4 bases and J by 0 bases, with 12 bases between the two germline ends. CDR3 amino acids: CASSPQARANYGYTF. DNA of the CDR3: TGCGCCAGCAGCCCACAGGCTCGAGCTAACTATGGCTACACCTTC.

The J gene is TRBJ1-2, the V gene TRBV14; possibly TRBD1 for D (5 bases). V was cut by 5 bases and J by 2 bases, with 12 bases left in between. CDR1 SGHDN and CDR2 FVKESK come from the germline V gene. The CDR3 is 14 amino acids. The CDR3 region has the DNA TGTGCCAGCAGCGGTCAGACAGTGAACTATGGCTACACCTTC. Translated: CASSGQTVNYGYTF.

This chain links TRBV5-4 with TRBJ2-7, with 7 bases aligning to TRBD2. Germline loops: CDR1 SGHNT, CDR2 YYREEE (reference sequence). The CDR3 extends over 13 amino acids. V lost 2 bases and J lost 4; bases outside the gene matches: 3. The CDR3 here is CASSFSGVYEQYF. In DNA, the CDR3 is TGTGCCAGCAGCTTCAGCGGGGTATACGAGCAGTACTTC.

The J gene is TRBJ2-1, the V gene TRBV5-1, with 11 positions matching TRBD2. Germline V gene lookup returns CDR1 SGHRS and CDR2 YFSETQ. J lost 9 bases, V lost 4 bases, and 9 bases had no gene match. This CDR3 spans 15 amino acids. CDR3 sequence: CASSDTSGSLSEQFF. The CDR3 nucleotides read TGCGCCAGCAGCGACACTAGCGGGAGTCTGAGTGAGCAGTTCTTC.

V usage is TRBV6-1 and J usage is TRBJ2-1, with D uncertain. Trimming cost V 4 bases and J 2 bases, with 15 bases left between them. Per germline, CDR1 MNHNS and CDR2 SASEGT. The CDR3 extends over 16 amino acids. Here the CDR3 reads CASSVPTPSPYNEQFF. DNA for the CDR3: TGTGCCAGCAGTGTACCGACTCCATCCCCCTACAATGAGCAGTTCTTC.

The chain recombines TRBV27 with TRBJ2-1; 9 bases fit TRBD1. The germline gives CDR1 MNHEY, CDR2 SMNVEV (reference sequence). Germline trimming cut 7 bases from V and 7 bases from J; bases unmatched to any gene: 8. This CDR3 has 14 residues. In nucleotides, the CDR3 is TGTGCCAGCACTGACAGGGGGAGGACAAATGAGCAGTTCTTC. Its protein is CASTDRGRTNEQFF.

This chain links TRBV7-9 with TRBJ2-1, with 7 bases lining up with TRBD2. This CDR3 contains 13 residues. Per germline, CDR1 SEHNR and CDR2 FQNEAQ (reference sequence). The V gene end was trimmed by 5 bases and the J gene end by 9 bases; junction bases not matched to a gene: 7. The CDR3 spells CASSKRLAGEQFF. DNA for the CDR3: TGTGCCAGCAGCAAACGACTAGCAGGTGAGCAGTTCTTC. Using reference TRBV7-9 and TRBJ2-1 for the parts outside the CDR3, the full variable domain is DTGVSQNPRHKITKRGQNVTFRCDPISEHNRLYWYRQTLGQGPEFLTYFQNEAQLEKSRLLSDRFSAERPKGSFSTLEIQRTEQGDSAMYLCASSKRLAGEQFFGPGTRLTVL.

The CDR3 sequence: CASSLQYSSYNEQFF. The CDR3 DNA follows: TGCGCCAGCAGCCTTCAGTACAGCTCCTACAATGAGCAGTTCTTC. The J gene is TRBJ2-1, the V gene TRBV4-3, with D uncertain. V lost 4 bases and J lost 0, with 10 bases in between. This CDR3 has 15 amino acids. Germline V gene lookup returns CDR1 LGHNA and CDR2 YSLEER.

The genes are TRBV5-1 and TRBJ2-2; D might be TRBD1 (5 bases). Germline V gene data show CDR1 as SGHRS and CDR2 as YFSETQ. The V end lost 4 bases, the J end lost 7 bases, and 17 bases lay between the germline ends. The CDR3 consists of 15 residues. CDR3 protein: CASSPQGGSDGELFF. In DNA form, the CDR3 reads TGCGCCAGCAGCCCCCAGGGTGGGTCTGACGGGGAGCTGTTTTTT.

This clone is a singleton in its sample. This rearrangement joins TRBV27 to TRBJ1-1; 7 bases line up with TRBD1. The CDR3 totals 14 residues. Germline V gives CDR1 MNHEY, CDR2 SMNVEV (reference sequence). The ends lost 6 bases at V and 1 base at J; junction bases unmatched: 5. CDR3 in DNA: TGTGCCAGCAGGACACAGGGGACGAACACTGAAGCTTTCTTT. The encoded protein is CASRTQGTNTEAFF.